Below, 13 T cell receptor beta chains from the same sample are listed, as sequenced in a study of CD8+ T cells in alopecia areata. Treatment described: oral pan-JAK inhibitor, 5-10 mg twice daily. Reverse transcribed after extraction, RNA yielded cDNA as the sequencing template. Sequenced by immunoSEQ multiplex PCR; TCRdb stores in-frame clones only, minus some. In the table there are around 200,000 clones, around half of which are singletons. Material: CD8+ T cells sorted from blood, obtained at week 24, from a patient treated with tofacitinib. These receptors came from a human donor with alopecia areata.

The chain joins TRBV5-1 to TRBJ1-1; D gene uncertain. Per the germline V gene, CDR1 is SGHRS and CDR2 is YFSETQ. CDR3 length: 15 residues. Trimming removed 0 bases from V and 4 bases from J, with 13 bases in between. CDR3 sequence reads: CASSLDMLSSTEAFF. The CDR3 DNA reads TGCGCCAGCAGCTTGGACATGCTCAGCAGCACTGAAGCTTTCTTT.

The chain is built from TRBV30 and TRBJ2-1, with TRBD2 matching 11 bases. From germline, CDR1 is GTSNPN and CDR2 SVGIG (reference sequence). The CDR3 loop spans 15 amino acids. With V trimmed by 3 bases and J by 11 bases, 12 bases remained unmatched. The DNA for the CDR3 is TGTGCCTGGAGAACACCGGGACTAGCGGACAACAAGCAGTTCTTC. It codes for CAWRTPGLADNKQFF.

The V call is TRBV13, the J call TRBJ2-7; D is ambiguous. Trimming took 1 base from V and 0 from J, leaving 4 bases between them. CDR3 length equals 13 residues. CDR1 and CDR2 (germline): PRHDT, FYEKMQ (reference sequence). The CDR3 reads CASSLARSYEQYF. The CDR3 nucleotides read TGTGCCAGCAGCTTAGCTCGCTCCTACGAGCAGTACTTC.

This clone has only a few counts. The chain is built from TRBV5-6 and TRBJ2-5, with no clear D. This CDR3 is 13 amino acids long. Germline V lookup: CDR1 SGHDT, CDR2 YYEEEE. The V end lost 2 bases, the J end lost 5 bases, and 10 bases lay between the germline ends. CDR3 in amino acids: CASSLSSRETQYF. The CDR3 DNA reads TGTGCCAGCAGCTTAAGTAGCAGGGAGACCCAGTACTTC.

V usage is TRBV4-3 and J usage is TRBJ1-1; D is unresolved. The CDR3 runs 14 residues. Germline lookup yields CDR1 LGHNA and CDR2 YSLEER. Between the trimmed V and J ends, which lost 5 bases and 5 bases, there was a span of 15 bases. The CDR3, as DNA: TGCGCCAGCAGCTTTGACCAAGAGCGGACTGAAGCTTTCTTT. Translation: CASSFDQERTEAFF.

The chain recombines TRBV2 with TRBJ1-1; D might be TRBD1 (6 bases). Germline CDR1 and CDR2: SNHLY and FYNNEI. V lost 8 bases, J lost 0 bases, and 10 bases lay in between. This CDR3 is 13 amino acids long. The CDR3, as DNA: TGTGCCAGCGAACAGGGTATGAACACTGAAGCTTTCTTT. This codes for CASEQGMNTEAFF.

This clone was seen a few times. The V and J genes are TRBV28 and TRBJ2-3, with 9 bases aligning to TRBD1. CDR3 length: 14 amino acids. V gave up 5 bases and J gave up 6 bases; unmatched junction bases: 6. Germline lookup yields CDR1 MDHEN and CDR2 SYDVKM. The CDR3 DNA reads TGTGCCAGCAGTGAGGACAGGGGTAGCGATACGCAGTATTTT. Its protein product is CASSEDRGSDTQYF.

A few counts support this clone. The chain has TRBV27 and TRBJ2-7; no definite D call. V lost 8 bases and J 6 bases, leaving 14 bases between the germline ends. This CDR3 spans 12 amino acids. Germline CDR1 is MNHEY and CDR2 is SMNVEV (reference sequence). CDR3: CASGSPPGEQYF. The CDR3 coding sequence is TGTGCCAGCGGCAGCCCCCCCGGCGAGCAGTACTTC.

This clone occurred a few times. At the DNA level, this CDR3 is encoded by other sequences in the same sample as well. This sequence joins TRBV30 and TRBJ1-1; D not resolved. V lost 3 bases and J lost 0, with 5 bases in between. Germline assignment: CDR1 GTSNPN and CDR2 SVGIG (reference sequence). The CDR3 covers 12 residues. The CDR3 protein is CAWSEMNTEAFF. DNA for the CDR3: TGTGCCTGGAGCGAAATGAACACTGAAGCTTTCTTT.

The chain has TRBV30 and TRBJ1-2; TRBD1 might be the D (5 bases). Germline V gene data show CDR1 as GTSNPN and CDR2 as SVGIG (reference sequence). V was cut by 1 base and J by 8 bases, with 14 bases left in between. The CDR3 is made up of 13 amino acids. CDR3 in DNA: TGTGCCTGGAGTGGAAGGGGCCGGGGAGGCTACACCTTC. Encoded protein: CAWSGRGRGGYTF.

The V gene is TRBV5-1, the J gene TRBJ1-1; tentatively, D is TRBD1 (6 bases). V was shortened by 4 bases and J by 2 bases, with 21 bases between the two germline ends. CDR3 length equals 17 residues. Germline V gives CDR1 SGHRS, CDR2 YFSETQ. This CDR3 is CASSPPAGENFNTEAFF. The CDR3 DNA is TGCGCCAGCAGCCCGCCGGCAGGGGAGAACTTTAACACTGAAGCTTTCTTT.

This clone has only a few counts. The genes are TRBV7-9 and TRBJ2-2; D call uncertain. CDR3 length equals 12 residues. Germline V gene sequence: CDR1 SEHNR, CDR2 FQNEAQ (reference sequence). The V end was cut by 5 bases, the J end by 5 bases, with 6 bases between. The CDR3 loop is CASSQWTGELFF. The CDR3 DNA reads TGTGCCAGCAGCCAATGGACCGGGGAGCTGTTTTTT.

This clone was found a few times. CDR3 sequence: CASRSDRDDSPLHF. The CDR3 DNA follows: TGTGCCAGCAGGTCGGACAGGGATGATTCACCCCTCCACTTT. The V and J genes are TRBV7-9 and TRBJ1-6; 8 bases are a match to TRBD1. The germline V gene has CDR1 SEHNR and CDR2 FQNEAQ (reference sequence). The CDR3 extends over 14 amino acids. V lost 6 bases to trimming and J lost 8 bases; unmatched junction nucleotides: 6.